A selection of T cell receptor beta chains follows, all from one sample in a study of shared clonotypes between healthy human individuals. Method: immunoSEQ multiplex PCR; TCRdb's copy keeps in-frame clones and lacks some. Here the sample spans millions of clones, about 95% being singletons. Source material: naive CD8+ T cells sorted from blood. The source of these receptors is a man aged 18 to 29 in good health. Each CDR3 is given with its conserved first and last residue. Fields, in order: V gene, clone size, J gene, D gene, CDR3 length, CDR3 DNA, CDR3 protein. D genes are given only for firm matches. Some rows mark clone size as missing; the rest say once, few, many or name a class of expanded clone.

V gene: TRBV4-3; clone size: .; J gene: TRBJ1-6; D gene: TRBD1; CDR3 length: 17; CDR3 DNA: TGCGCCAGCAGCCAGGGTACTACAGGGGACCCGTATTCACCCCTCCACTTT; CDR3 protein: CASSQGTTGDPYSPLHF
V gene: TRBV6-5; clone size: .; J gene: TRBJ2-2; D gene: TRBD2; CDR3 length: 13; CDR3 DNA: TGTGCCAGCAGCCTAGCGGGAACCGGGGAGCTGTTTTTT; CDR3 protein: CASSLAGTGELFF
V gene: TRBV12-5; clone size: .; J gene: TRBJ2-7; D gene: TRBD2; CDR3 length: 14; CDR3 DNA: TGTGCTAGTGCCAAAAGCGGGAGCTTGTACGAGCAGTACTTC; CDR3 protein: CASAKSGSLYEQYF
V gene: TRBV19; clone size: .; J gene: TRBJ1-1; D gene: .; CDR3 length: 12; CDR3 DNA: TGTGCCAGTAGTATCGGGAGCACTGAAGCTTTCTTT; CDR3 protein: CASSIGSTEAFF
V gene: TRBV7-9; clone size: .; J gene: TRBJ2-7; D gene: .; CDR3 length: 14; CDR3 DNA: TGTGCCAGCAGCTTAGTCGGGGACATTTACGAGCAGTACTTC; CDR3 protein: CASSLVGDIYEQYF
V gene: TRBV11-2; clone size: .; J gene: TRBJ2-7; D gene: .; CDR3 length: 16; CDR3 DNA: TGTGCCAGCAGCTTAGATGGCGGGGCTAGCTCCTACGAGCAGTACTTC; CDR3 protein: CASSLDGGASSYEQYF
V gene: TRBV11-2; clone size: once; J gene: TRBJ2-1; D gene: .; CDR3 length: 14; CDR3 DNA: TGTGCCAGCAGCGTCCTCGGTTCCTACAATGAGCAGTTCTTC; CDR3 protein: CASSVLGSYNEQFF
V gene: TRBV5-6; clone size: .; J gene: TRBJ2-7; D gene: TRBD2; CDR3 length: 17; CDR3 DNA: TGTGCCAGCAGCAACCCTGGAGGACTAGCGGAAAACTACGAGCAGTACTTC; CDR3 protein: CASSNPGGLAENYEQYF
V gene: TRBV7-6; clone size: .; J gene: TRBJ2-5; D gene: .; CDR3 length: 13; CDR3 DNA: TGTGCCAGCAGTGACAGGAGTAAAGAGACCCAGTACTTC; CDR3 protein: CASSDRSKETQYF
V gene: TRBV28; clone size: .; J gene: TRBJ2-1; D gene: .; CDR3 length: 17; CDR3 DNA: TGTGCCAGCAGTTTGGACCGTTGGGGAAACTCCTACAATGAGCAGTTCTTC; CDR3 protein: CASSLDRWGNSYNEQFF
V gene: TRBV7-2; clone size: .; J gene: TRBJ1-4; D gene: .; CDR3 length: 16; CDR3 DNA: TGTGCCAGCAGCTTAGTTGGGACCTTAGACGGGGAAAAACTGTTTTTT; CDR3 protein: CASSLVGTLDGEKLFF
V gene: TRBV4-1; clone size: once; J gene: TRBJ1-1; D gene: .; CDR3 length: 12; CDR3 DNA: TGCGCCAGCAGCCAAGAACACACTGAAGCTTTCTTT; CDR3 protein: CASSQEHTEAFF
V gene: TRBV5-8; clone size: .; J gene: TRBJ1-6; D gene: TRBD1; CDR3 length: 17; CDR3 DNA: TGTGCCAGCAGCATCCGGGCCTCACAGGGGTGGAATTCACCCCTCCACTTT; CDR3 protein: CASSIRASQGWNSPLHF
V gene: TRBV27; clone size: .; J gene: TRBJ2-7; D gene: TRBD2; CDR3 length: 13; CDR3 DNA: TGTGCCAGCATGACGGGAGGGGGGTACGAGCAGTACTTC; CDR3 protein: CASMTGGGYEQYF
V gene: TRBV6-5; clone size: once; J gene: TRBJ1-5; D gene: .; CDR3 length: 14; CDR3 DNA: TGTGCCAGCAAAATCCGGGAGGAAAATCAGCCCCAGCATTTT; CDR3 protein: CASKIREENQPQHF
V gene: TRBV7-8; clone size: .; J gene: TRBJ2-5; D gene: .; CDR3 length: 13; CDR3 DNA: TGTGCCAGCAGCCCCATAGCCGCTGAGACCCAGTACTTC; CDR3 protein: CASSPIAAETQYF
V gene: TRBV27; clone size: .; J gene: TRBJ2-7; D gene: .; CDR3 length: 14; CDR3 DNA: TGTGCCAGCAGTTTAGGCGGCAGTACCTACGAGCAGTACTTC; CDR3 protein: CASSLGGSTYEQYF
V gene: TRBV6-1; clone size: .; J gene: TRBJ2-3; D gene: TRBD2; CDR3 length: 20; CDR3 DNA: TGTGCCAGCAGTGAAGGGAAGGGACTTAGCGGGAGTCACTTCACAGATACGCAGTATTTT; CDR3 protein: CASSEGKGLSGSHFTDTQYF
V gene: TRBV7-9; clone size: .; J gene: TRBJ1-2; D gene: TRBD1; CDR3 length: 14; CDR3 DNA: TGTGCCAGCTCAGGACAGGATTATGACTATGGCTACACCTTC; CDR3 protein: CASSGQDYDYGYTF
V gene: TRBV4-1; clone size: .; J gene: TRBJ2-2; D gene: TRBD2; CDR3 length: 17; CDR3 DNA: TGCGCCAGCAGCCAAGTTGAACTAGCGGCGTCCACCGGGGAGCTGTTTTTT; CDR3 protein: CASSQVELAASTGELFF
V gene: TRBV9; clone size: .; J gene: TRBJ1-1; D gene: TRBD1; CDR3 length: 14; CDR3 DNA: TGTGCCAGCAGCGGACAGGGGTGGGGCACTGAAGCTTTCTTT; CDR3 protein: CASSGQGWGTEAFF
V gene: TRBV19; clone size: .; J gene: TRBJ2-3; D gene: TRBD2; CDR3 length: 16; CDR3 DNA: TGTGCCAGTAGTCCCCGCCTAGCGGGAGCAAGAGATACGCAGTATTTT; CDR3 protein: CASSPRLAGARDTQYF
V gene: TRBV29-1; clone size: .; J gene: TRBJ1-1; D gene: .; CDR3 length: 13; CDR3 DNA: TGCAGCGATGCAGACGTAATGAACACTGAAGCTTTCTTT; CDR3 protein: CSDADVMNTEAFF
V gene: TRBV30; clone size: .; J gene: TRBJ1-1; D gene: .; CDR3 length: 13; CDR3 DNA: TGTGCCTGGAGTGTACTGGGAGACACTGAAGCTTTCTTT; CDR3 protein: CAWSVLGDTEAFF
V gene: TRBV11-2; clone size: .; J gene: TRBJ2-1; D gene: .; CDR3 length: 15; CDR3 DNA: TGTGCCAGCAGCCTCGATCCCGATTCCTACAATGAGCAGTTCTTC; CDR3 protein: CASSLDPDSYNEQFF
V gene: TRBV19; clone size: .; J gene: TRBJ2-1; D gene: TRBD1; CDR3 length: 15; CDR3 DNA: TGTGCCAGTAGTACCGGGACAGGGGTTAGGGATGAGCAGTTCTTC; CDR3 protein: CASSTGTGVRDEQFF
V gene: TRBV6-5; clone size: .; J gene: TRBJ1-5; D gene: .; CDR3 length: 11; CDR3 DNA: TGTGCCAGCAGTTCGACACAGCCCCAGCATTTT; CDR3 protein: CASSSTQPQHF
V gene: TRBV2; clone size: .; J gene: TRBJ2-1; D gene: .; CDR3 length: 13; CDR3 DNA: TGTGCCAGCAGGTCCGGGGGCTACAATGAGCAGTTCTTC; CDR3 protein: CASRSGGYNEQFF
V gene: TRBV19; clone size: .; J gene: TRBJ2-3; D gene: .; CDR3 length: 15; CDR3 DNA: TGTGCCAGTAGTATGGGACCGGTTAGCACAGATACGCAGTATTTT; CDR3 protein: CASSMGPVSTDTQYF
V gene: TRBV7-9; clone size: .; J gene: TRBJ1-5; D gene: TRBD1; CDR3 length: 15; CDR3 DNA: TGTGCCAGCAGCCCCCAGGGACAGAGCAATCAGCCCCAGCATTTT; CDR3 protein: CASSPQGQSNQPQHF
V gene: TRBV28; clone size: .; J gene: TRBJ1-2; D gene: TRBD1; CDR3 length: 17; CDR3 DNA: TGTGCCAGCAGTTCAAAAAGGATCACAGGGGCAGGATATGGCTACACCTTC; CDR3 protein: CASSSKRITGAGYGYTF
V gene: TRBV29-1; clone size: .; J gene: TRBJ2-3; D gene: .; CDR3 length: 15; CDR3 DNA: TGCAGCGTTGACCCTCAGGGGGACTACACAGATACGCAGTATTTT; CDR3 protein: CSVDPQGDYTDTQYF
V gene: TRBV10-2; clone size: once; J gene: TRBJ2-5; D gene: TRBD2; CDR3 length: 18; CDR3 DNA: TGCGCCAGCAGTTCGAGGCCGGGACTAGCGGGGGGTAGGGAGACCCAGTACTTC; CDR3 protein: CASSSRPGLAGGRETQYF
V gene: TRBV6-6; clone size: .; J gene: TRBJ1-3; D gene: .; CDR3 length: 13; CDR3 DNA: TGTGCCAGCAGCTTTGAAGGGGGGAACACCATATATTTT; CDR3 protein: CASSFEGGNTIYF
V gene: TRBV6-1; clone size: .; J gene: TRBJ2-4; D gene: .; CDR3 length: 11; CDR3 DNA: TGTGCCAGCACCGAGGGGGACATTCAGTACTTC; CDR3 protein: CASTEGDIQYF
V gene: TRBV29-1; clone size: .; J gene: TRBJ2-7; D gene: .; CDR3 length: 13; CDR3 DNA: TGCAGCGTTGGGCAGGGGTATCCCTACGAGCAGTACTTC; CDR3 protein: CSVGQGYPYEQYF
V gene: TRBV11-2; clone size: .; J gene: TRBJ2-3; D gene: TRBD1; CDR3 length: 16; CDR3 DNA: TGTGCCAGCAGCTTATTAGGGGGCTGGGGCACAGATACGCAGTATTTT; CDR3 protein: CASSLLGGWGTDTQYF
V gene: TRBV7-8; clone size: .; J gene: TRBJ1-3; D gene: .; CDR3 length: 12; CDR3 DNA: TGTGCCAGCAGCTTATCAGGAAACACCATATATTTT; CDR3 protein: CASSLSGNTIYF
V gene: TRBV4-3; clone size: .; J gene: TRBJ2-3; D gene: .; CDR3 length: 13; CDR3 DNA: TGCGCCAGCAGCCCAGACGGGTCCGATACGCAGTATTTT; CDR3 protein: CASSPDGSDTQYF